This T cell receptor (beta chain) came from a study of cytomegalovirus exposure and HLA in healthy donors. Measured with immunoSEQ multiplex PCR; TCRdb has only the in-frame clones, and not every one. The sample comprises 120,000 or so clones, 89% of which are singletons, and roughly 2% rests with the top ten. The receptor was isolated from a woman aged 18-35 years in good health and CMV-seronegative. The specimen was PBMCs.

CDR3 protein: CSAFRGAEAFF. The DNA of the CDR3 is TGCAGTGCTTTCCGGGGGGCTGAAGCTTTCTTT. The chain joins TRBV20-1 to TRBJ1-1, with D perhaps TRBD1 (5 bases). The length of the CDR3 is 11 residues. V was trimmed by 5 bases and J by 6 bases, leaving 10 bases between them. The germline CDR1 and CDR2 sequences are DFQATT and SNEGSKA (reference sequence).